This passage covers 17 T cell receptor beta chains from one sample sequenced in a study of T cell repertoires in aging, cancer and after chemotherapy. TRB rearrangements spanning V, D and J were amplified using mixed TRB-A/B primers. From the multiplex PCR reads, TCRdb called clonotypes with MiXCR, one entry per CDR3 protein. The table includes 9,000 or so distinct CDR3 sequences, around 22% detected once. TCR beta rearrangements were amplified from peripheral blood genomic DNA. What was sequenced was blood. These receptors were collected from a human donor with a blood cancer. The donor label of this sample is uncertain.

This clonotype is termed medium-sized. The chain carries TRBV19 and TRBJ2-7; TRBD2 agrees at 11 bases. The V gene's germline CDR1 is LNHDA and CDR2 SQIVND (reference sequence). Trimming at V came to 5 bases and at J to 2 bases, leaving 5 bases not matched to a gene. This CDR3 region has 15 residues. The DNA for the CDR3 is TGTGCCAGTAGTCGCACGGGACTAGCGGCCTACGAGCAGTACTTC. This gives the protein CASSRTGLAAYEQYF.

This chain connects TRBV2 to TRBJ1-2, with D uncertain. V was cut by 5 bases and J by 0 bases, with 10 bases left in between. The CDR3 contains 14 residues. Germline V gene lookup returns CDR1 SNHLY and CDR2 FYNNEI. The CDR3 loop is CASSSTGANYGYTF. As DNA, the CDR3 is TGTGCCAGCAGTTCGACTGGAGCTAACTATGGCTACACCTTC.

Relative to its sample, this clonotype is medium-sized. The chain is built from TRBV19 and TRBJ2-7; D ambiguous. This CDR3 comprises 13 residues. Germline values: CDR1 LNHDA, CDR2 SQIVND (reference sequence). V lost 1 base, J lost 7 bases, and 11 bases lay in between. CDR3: CASSIVPSLEQYF. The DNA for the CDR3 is TGTGCCAGTAGTATAGTTCCGAGCTTGGAGCAGTACTTC.

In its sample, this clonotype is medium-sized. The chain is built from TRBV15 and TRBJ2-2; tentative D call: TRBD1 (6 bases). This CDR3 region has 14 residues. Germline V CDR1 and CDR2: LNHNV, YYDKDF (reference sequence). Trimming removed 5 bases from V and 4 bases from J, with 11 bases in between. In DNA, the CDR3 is TGTGCCACCAGCGCGCGGACAGTCACCGGGGAGCTGTTTTTT. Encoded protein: CATSARTVTGELFF. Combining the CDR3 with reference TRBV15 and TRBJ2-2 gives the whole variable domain DAMVIQNPRYQVTQFGKPVTLSCSQTLNHNVMYWYQQKSSQAPKLLFHYYDKDFNNEADTPDNFQSRRPNTSFCFLDIRSPGLGDTAMYLCATSARTVTGELFFGEGSRLTVL.

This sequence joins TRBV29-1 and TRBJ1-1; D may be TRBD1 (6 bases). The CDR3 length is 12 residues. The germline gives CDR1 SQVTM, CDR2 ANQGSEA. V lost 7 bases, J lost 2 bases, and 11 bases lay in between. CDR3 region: CSGGGGNTEAFF. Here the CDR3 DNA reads TGCAGCGGGGGGGGGGGCAACACTGAAGCTTTCTTT.

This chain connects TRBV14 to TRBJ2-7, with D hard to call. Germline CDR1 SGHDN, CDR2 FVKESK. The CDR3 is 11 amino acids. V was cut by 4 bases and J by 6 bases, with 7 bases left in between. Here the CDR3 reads CASSPGLEQYF. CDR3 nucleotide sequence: TGTGCCAGCAGCCCTGGGCTCGAGCAGTACTTC.

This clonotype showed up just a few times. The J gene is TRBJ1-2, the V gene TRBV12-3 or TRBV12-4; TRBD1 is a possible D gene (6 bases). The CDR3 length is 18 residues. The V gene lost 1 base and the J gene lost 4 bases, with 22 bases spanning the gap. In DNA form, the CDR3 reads TGTGCCAGCAGTTTAGGGCAGGGGAAGCCCAGGGAAGGCTATGGCTACACCTTC. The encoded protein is CASSLGQGKPREGYGYTF.

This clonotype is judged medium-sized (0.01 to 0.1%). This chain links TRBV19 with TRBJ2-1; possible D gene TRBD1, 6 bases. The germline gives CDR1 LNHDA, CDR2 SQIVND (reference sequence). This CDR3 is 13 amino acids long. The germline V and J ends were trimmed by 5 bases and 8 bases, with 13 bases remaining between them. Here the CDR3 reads CASSPQGNDEQFF. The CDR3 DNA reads TGTGCCAGTAGTCCCCAGGGGAATGATGAGCAGTTCTTC.

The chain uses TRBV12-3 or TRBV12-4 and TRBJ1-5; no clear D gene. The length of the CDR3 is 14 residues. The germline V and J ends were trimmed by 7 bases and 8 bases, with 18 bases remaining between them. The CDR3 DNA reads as TGTGCCAGCACCGCATTTGCATTAACGGAGCCCCAGCATTTT. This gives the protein CASTAFALTEPQHF.

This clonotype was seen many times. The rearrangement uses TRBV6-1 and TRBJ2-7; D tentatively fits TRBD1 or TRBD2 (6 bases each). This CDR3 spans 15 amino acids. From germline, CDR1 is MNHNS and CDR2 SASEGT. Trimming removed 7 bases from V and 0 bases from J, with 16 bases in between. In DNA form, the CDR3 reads TGTGCCAGCACTCCCGAAGGGGGGAGCTCCTACGAGCAGTACTTC. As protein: CASTPEGGSSYEQYF.

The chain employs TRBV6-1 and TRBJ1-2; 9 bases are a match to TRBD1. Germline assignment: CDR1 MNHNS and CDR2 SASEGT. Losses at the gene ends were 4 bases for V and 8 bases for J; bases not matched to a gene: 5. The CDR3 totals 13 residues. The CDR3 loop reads CASSVGTGNGYTF. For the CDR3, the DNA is TGTGCCAGCAGTGTAGGGACAGGGAACGGCTACACCTTC.

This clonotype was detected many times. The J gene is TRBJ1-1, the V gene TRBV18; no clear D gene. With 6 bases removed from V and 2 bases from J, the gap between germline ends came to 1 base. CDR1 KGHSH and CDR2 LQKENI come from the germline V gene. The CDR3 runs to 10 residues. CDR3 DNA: TGTGCCAGCTCTAACACTGAAGCTTTCTTT. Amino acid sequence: CASSNTEAFF.

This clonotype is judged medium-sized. The CDR3 here is CASSIGRKRDEQFF. The CDR3 DNA follows: TGTGCCAGCAGTATCGGGCGCAAGAGGGATGAGCAGTTCTTC. The V and J genes are TRBV27 and TRBJ2-1, with TRBD2 as a possible D gene (5 bases). Germline V CDR1 and CDR2: MNHEY, SMNVEV (reference sequence). This CDR3 has 14 residues. Trimming stripped 5 bases from V and 8 bases from J, with 16 bases between.

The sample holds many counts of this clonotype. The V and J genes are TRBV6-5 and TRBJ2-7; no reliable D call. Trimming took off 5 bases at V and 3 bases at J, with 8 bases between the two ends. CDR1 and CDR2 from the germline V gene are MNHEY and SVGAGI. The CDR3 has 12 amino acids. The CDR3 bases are TGTGCCAGCAGTAAGGACGGCTACGAGCAGTACTTC. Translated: CASSKDGYEQYF.

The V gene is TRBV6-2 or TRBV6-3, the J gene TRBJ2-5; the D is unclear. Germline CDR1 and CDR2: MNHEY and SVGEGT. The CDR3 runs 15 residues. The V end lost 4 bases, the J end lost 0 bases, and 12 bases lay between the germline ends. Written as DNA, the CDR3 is TGTGCCAGCAGTTCCCGGGCCGTGTACCAAGAGACCCAGTACTTC. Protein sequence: CASSSRAVYQETQYF.

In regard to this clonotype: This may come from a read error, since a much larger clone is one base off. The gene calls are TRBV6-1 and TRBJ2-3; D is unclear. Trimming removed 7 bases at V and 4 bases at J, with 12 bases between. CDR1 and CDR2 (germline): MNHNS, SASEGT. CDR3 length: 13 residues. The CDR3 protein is CASIALAADTQYF. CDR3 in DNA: TGTGCCAGCATTGCATTGGCGGCAGATACGCAGTATTTT.

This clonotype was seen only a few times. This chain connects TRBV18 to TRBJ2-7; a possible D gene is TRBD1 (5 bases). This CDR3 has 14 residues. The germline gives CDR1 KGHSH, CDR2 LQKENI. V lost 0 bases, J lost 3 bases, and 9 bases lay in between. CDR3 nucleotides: TGTGCCAGCTCACCACCCTTCGACAGCTACGAGCAGTACTTC. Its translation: CASSPPFDSYEQYF.